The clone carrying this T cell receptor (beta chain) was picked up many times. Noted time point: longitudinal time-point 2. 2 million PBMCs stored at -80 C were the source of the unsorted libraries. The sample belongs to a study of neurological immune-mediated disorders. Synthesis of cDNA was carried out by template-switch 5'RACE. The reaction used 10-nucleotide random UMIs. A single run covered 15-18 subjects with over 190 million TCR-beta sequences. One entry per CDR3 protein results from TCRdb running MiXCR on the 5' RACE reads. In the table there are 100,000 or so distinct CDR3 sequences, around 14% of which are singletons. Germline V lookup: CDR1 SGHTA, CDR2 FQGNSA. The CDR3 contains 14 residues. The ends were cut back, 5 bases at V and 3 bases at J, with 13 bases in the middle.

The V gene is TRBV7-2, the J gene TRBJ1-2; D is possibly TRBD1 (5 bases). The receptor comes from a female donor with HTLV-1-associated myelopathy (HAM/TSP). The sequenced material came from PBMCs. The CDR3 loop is CASSRNRKDYGYTF. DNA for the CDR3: TGTGCCAGCAGCCGAAACAGGAAAGACTATGGCTACACCTTC.